The 30 T cell receptor beta chains given below trace back to one sample, sequenced in a study of blood T cell repertoires in COVID-19. Here immunoSEQ multiplex PCR was the method, and the copy in TCRdb shows in-frame clones only, minus some. The sample holds fewer than 100,000 clones; 65% to 90% are singletons and the top ten take 3.8%. Sample: peripheral blood. The receptor source for this set is a man between 60 and 75 years old with acute or convalescent COVID-19.

The chain carries TRBV5-8 and TRBJ1-5, with a tentative D call TRBD1 (5 bases). V lost 2 bases and J 1 base, leaving 13 bases between the germline ends. Germline-derived CDR1 and CDR2 are SGHTS and YDEGEE. The CDR3 consists of 16 residues. The DNA for the CDR3 is TGTGCCAGCAGCTTCCACAGGCTCTCGAGCAATCAGCCCCAGCATTTT. Its protein is CASSFHRLSSNQPQHF. The variable domain in full, completed from reference TRBV5-8 and TRBJ1-5, reads EAGVTQSPTHLIKTRGQQATLRCSPISGHTSVYWYQQALGLGLQFLLWYDEGEERNRGNFPPRFSGRQFPNYSSELNVNALELEDSALYLCASSFHRLSSNQPQHFGDGTRLSIL.

This sequence joins TRBV4-3 and TRBJ2-3; D possibly corresponds to TRBD2 (5 bases). The germline V gene encodes CDR1 LGHNA and CDR2 YSLEER. The CDR3 is 13 residues long. Trimming left V 2 bases short and J 7 bases short, with 10 bases between. The CDR3 DNA is TGCGCCAGCAGCCAACTGGCGGGCTATACGCAGTATTTT. It specifies CASSQLAGYTQYF.

The chain has TRBV24-1 and TRBJ2-3; D might be TRBD2 (6 bases). The CDR3 runs 14 residues. Trimming left V 5 bases short and J 0 bases short, with 8 bases between. Germline CDR1 is KGHDR and CDR2 is SFDVKD. The CDR3 loop reads CATSGRGSTDTQYF. For the CDR3, the DNA is TGTGCCACCAGTGGTCGGGGGAGCACAGATACGCAGTATTTT.

This chain joins TRBV6-5 and TRBJ2-2; D might be TRBD1 (5 bases). Germline CDR1 reads MNHEY; CDR2 reads SVGAGI. The V end lost 11 bases, the J end lost 4 bases, and 17 bases lay between the germline ends. This CDR3 contains 14 residues. The CDR3 DNA is TGTGCCGTAGGGTTGCAGGGCGGCACCGGGGAGCTGTTTTTT. This translates into CAVGLQGGTGELFF.

The rearrangement joins TRBV14 to TRBJ1-4; D not resolved. CDR3 length: 18 amino acids. Germline V CDR1 and CDR2: SGHDN, FVKESK. V was trimmed by 1 base and J by 0 bases, leaving 15 bases between them. As DNA, the CDR3 is TGTGCCAGCAGCCAAGTAAAGATCGAGAACTCAACTAATGAAAAACTGTTTTTT. This gives the protein CASSQVKIENSTNEKLFF.

The V call is TRBV24-1, the J call TRBJ2-1, with D possibly being TRBD2 (6 bases). V was cut by 2 bases and J by 8 bases, with 12 bases left in between. This CDR3 contains 14 residues. Germline V CDR1 and CDR2: KGHDR, SFDVKD. CDR3 sequence reads: CATSDSGGLDEQFF. In DNA, the CDR3 is TGTGCCACCAGTGATTCTGGGGGACTGGATGAGCAGTTCTTC.

The chain combines TRBV5-1 with TRBJ2-3, with D possibly TRBD2 on 5 matching bases. The CDR3 has 16 residues. CDR1 is SGHRS and CDR2 is YFSETQ in the germline V gene. The V end lost 0 bases, the J end lost 0 bases, and 11 bases lay between the germline ends. The CDR3 is CASSLVGGLSTDTQYF. CDR3 bases: TGCGCCAGCAGCTTGGTAGGCGGGCTTAGCACAGATACGCAGTATTTT.

The CDR3 loop is CASSFGLLAGGYEQYF. The CDR3 DNA sequence: TGCGCCAGCAGCTTCGGACTTCTAGCGGGAGGCTACGAGCAGTACTTC. The rearrangement joins TRBV5-1 to TRBJ2-7, with 11 bases fitting TRBD2. The CDR3 contains 16 residues. The germline gives CDR1 SGHRS, CDR2 YFSETQ. The trim removed 2 bases at V and 3 bases at J, leaving 7 bases unmatched.

In its sample, this clone was seen a few times. This chain connects TRBV14 to TRBJ2-7; unclear D gene. Germline CDR1 reads SGHDN; CDR2 reads FVKESK. V was trimmed by 6 bases and J by 9 bases, leaving 15 bases between them. This CDR3 has 12 residues. In nucleotides, the CDR3 is TGTGCCAGCAGTCGCGTACCCGCCCGGCAGTACTTC. Its protein product is CASSRVPARQYF.

This clone appeared once. This rearrangement joins TRBV7-9 to TRBJ1-6; D unresolved. CDR1 SEHNR and CDR2 FQNEAQ come from the germline V gene (reference sequence). CDR3 size: 14 residues. Trimming stripped 8 bases from V and 9 bases from J, with 17 bases between. CDR3 sequence (DNA): TGTGCCAGCTTGGCCTTGGCAGATTCTTCACCCCTCCACTTT. The encoded protein is CASLALADSSPLHF. Drawing the rest from reference TRBV7-9 and TRBJ1-6, the complete variable domain is DTGVSQNPRHKITKRGQNVTFRCDPISEHNRLYWYRQTLGQGPEFLTYFQNEAQLEKSRLLSDRFSAERPKGSFSTLEIQRTEQGDSAMYLCASLALADSSPLHFGNGTRLTVT.

CDR3 protein: CASSPPRTGYTEAFF. The CDR3 DNA reads TGTGCCAGCTCACCACCCCGGACAGGCTACACTGAAGCTTTCTTT. The chain employs TRBV18 and TRBJ1-1; 7 positions agree with TRBD1. Germline CDR1 and CDR2: KGHSH and LQKENI. Germline trimming cut 0 bases from V and 3 bases from J; bases unmatched to any gene: 4. The CDR3 sequence is 15 residues long.

The chain couples TRBV6-4 to TRBJ1-5; TRBD1 aligns across 8 bases. This CDR3 is 15 amino acids long. The junction had 12 bases not matched to a gene; V was cut back by 4 bases and J by 10 bases. Per germline, CDR1 MRHNA and CDR2 SNTAGT. The CDR3 DNA follows: TGTGCCAGCAGTGTACAGGGGGGGGGCGGTTCTCCCCAGCATTTT. Translating gives CASSVQGGGGSPQHF.

This chain links TRBV2 with TRBJ2-3; D unresolved. V was shortened by 6 bases and J by 0 bases, with 13 bases between the two germline ends. This CDR3 is built from 15 residues. The V gene's germline CDR1 is SNHLY and CDR2 FYNNEI. The CDR3 region is CASRKSELSTDTQYF. The CDR3 DNA reads as TGTGCCAGCAGAAAAAGTGAACTGAGCACAGATACGCAGTATTTT.

The gene calls are TRBV3-1 (or the pseudogene TRBV3-2) and TRBJ2-2; D unresolved. The CDR3 contains 16 residues. Germline V gene sequence: CDR1 LGHDT, CDR2 YNNKEL (reference sequence). Trimming took off 2 bases at V and 0 bases at J, with 10 bases between the two ends. The chain's CDR3 is CASSQQHFANTGELFF. CDR3 bases: TGTGCCAGCAGCCAACAACATTTTGCGAACACCGGGGAGCTGTTTTTT.

The J gene is TRBJ2-3, the V gene TRBV30, with a possible D match to TRBD1 (6 bases). Germline loops: CDR1 GTSNPN, CDR2 SVGIG (reference sequence). Trimming pared 7 bases from V and 4 bases from J, leaving 18 bases between. This CDR3 is 14 amino acids long. The CDR3 is CAFPARGISDTQYF. DNA for the CDR3: TGTGCCTTCCCGGCCAGGGGCATTTCAGATACGCAGTATTTT.

This clone has a single count. The V call is TRBV11-2, the J call TRBJ2-2, with 8 bases fitting TRBD1. Looked up from germline, CDR1 is SGHAT and CDR2 is FQNNGV. The CDR3 contains 15 residues. The trim removed 6 bases at V and 7 bases at J, leaving 10 bases unmatched. CDR3 protein: CASRPRQGHGGELFF. For the CDR3, the DNA is TGTGCCAGCAGACCCCGACAGGGGCACGGCGGGGAGCTGTTTTTT. The full variable domain, rest sourced from reference TRBV11-2 and TRBJ2-2, is EAGVAQSPRYKIIEKRQSVAFWCNPISGHATLYWYQQILGQGPKLLIQFQNNGVVDDSQLPKDRFSAERLKGVDSTLKIQPAKLEDSAVYLCASRPRQGHGGELFFGEGSRLTVL.

This clone was observed once. The chain employs TRBV5-1 and TRBJ2-7, with D perhaps TRBD1 (6 bases). V lost 4 bases to trimming and J lost 9 bases, with 14 bases between them. This CDR3 is 12 amino acids long. Germline V gene data show CDR1 as SGHRS and CDR2 as YFSETQ. The CDR3 DNA sequence: TGCGCCAGCAGCGACGGACAGTCTACGCAGTACTTC. This codes for CASSDGQSTQYF.

The genes are TRBV6-2 or TRBV6-3 and TRBJ2-7, with D maybe TRBD2 (6 bases). This CDR3 region has 13 residues. CDR1 and CDR2 (germline): MNHEY, SVGEGT. Trimming stripped 4 bases from V and 2 bases from J, with 9 bases between. The CDR3 nucleotides are TGTGCCAGCAGTTTGCGGGGAACCTACGAGCAGTACTTC. Translation: CASSLRGTYEQYF.

The table lists this clone with a count of one. The V gene is TRBV5-4, the J gene TRBJ1-2, with 7 bases matching TRBD1. J gave up 0 bases and V 0 bases, and 2 bases lay outside the gene matches. There are 15 residues in the CDR3. Per germline, CDR1 SGHNT and CDR2 YYREEE (reference sequence). The CDR3 bases are TGTGCCAGCAGCTTGGTAGGGACAGCTAACTATGGCTACACCTTC. This gives the protein CASSLVGTANYGYTF.

V usage is TRBV30 and J usage is TRBJ2-7; 9 nucleotides match TRBD1. CDR3 length equals 14 residues. Per the germline V gene, CDR1 is GTSNPN and CDR2 is SVGIG (reference sequence). The junction had 6 bases not matched to a gene; V was cut back by 5 bases and J by 1 base. CDR3 protein: CAWGSGTGSYEQYF. CDR3 coding DNA: TGTGCCTGGGGCTCCGGGACAGGGTCCTACGAGCAGTACTTC.

The V and J genes are TRBV4-1 and TRBJ2-1; TRBD2 aligns across 12 bases. J was trimmed by 7 bases and V by 1 base; bases with no gene match: 2. Germline V gene sequence: CDR1 MGHRA, CDR2 YSYEKL. The CDR3 sequence is 15 residues long. The CDR3 DNA is TGCGCCAGCAGCCAAGTAGGGACTAGCGGGAATGAGCAGTTCTTC. Encoded protein: CASSQVGTSGNEQFF.

This rearrangement joins TRBV19 to TRBJ2-1, with 7 bases aligning to TRBD2. From germline, CDR1 is LNHDA and CDR2 SQIVND (reference sequence). The CDR3 runs to 14 residues. With 5 bases clipped from V and 7 bases from J, the junction kept 8 bases outside the gene matches. The CDR3 sequence is CASSPPGGWNEQFF. The DNA for the CDR3 is TGTGCCAGTAGTCCTCCCGGGGGGTGGAATGAGCAGTTCTTC.

The CDR3 nucleotides read TGTGCCAGCAGTAGGGGAATGAGGTCTGAGACCCAGTACTTC. Its translation: CASSRGMRSETQYF. The chain links TRBV2 to TRBJ2-5; D perhaps matches TRBD1 (5 bases). From germline, CDR1 is SNHLY and CDR2 FYNNEI. V was clipped by 5 bases and J by 5 bases, with 15 bases between them. The CDR3 is 14 amino acids.

This clone showed up just once. The rearrangement links TRBV9 to TRBJ2-5; 13 bases match TRBD2. With 2 bases clipped from V and 5 bases from J, the junction kept 6 bases outside the gene matches. This CDR3 comprises 16 residues. In germline, CDR1 is SGDLS, CDR2 YYNGEE. The CDR3: CASSVQLAGGQETQYF. The CDR3 DNA sequence: TGTGCCAGCAGCGTTCAACTAGCGGGGGGGCAGGAGACCCAGTACTTC.

The rearrangement joins TRBV11-2 to TRBJ2-7; D possibly corresponds to TRBD2 (6 bases). The germline V gene encodes CDR1 SGHAT and CDR2 FQNNGV. V dropped 2 bases and J dropped 3 bases, with 20 bases sitting between them. CDR3 length: 17 amino acids. The DNA for the CDR3 is TGTGCCAGCAGCTTATATCGTGGCGGGATCGAAAACTACGAGCAGTACTTC. Its translation is CASSLYRGGIENYEQYF. Drawing the rest from reference TRBV11-2 and TRBJ2-7, the complete variable domain is EAGVAQSPRYKIIEKRQSVAFWCNPISGHATLYWYQQILGQGPKLLIQFQNNGVVDDSQLPKDRFSAERLKGVDSTLKIQPAKLEDSAVYLCASSLYRGGIENYEQYFGPGTRLTVT.

This clone appeared a single time. The rearrangement links TRBV5-1 to TRBJ2-3, with TRBD2 matching over 12 bases. The CDR3 length is 16 residues. V gave up 0 bases and J gave up 2 bases; unmatched junction bases: 1. Germline V gives CDR1 SGHRS, CDR2 YFSETQ. CDR3 DNA sequence: TGCGCCAGCAGCTTGGCTAGCGGGGGGGACACAGATACGCAGTATTTT. Amino acids: CASSLASGGDTDTQYF.

The J gene is TRBJ2-4, the V gene TRBV14; D is undetermined. The CDR3 has 13 residues. Germline assignment: CDR1 SGHDN and CDR2 FVKESK. Trimming shortened V by 2 bases and J by 7 bases, and 9 bases separated the two germline ends. DNA for the CDR3: TGTGCCAGCAGCCAACCCTCCGGGAACATTCAGTACTTC. Translating it yields CASSQPSGNIQYF.

The chain links TRBV2 to TRBJ1-6, with D possibly matching TRBD1 (6 bases). The V gene lost 7 bases and the J gene lost 6 bases, with 10 bases spanning the gap. Per the germline V gene, CDR1 is SNHLY and CDR2 is FYNNEI. The length of the CDR3 is 13 residues. The CDR3 is CASKGGGNSPLHF. CDR3 DNA sequence: TGTGCCAGCAAAGGGGGGGGTAATTCACCCCTCCACTTT.

V and J are TRBV27 and TRBJ1-1, with 8 bases identical to TRBD1. Germline CDR1 reads MNHEY; CDR2 reads SMNVEV (reference sequence). CDR3 length: 18 residues. Trimming removed 2 bases from V and 0 bases from J; junction bases left unmatched: 11. The CDR3 reads CASSLEAGGLWLNTEAFF. DNA for the CDR3: TGTGCCAGCAGTTTAGAGGCAGGGGGCCTTTGGTTGAACACTGAAGCTTTCTTT.

The gene calls are TRBV7-2 and TRBJ2-7; D possibly corresponds to TRBD1 (5 bases). Germline-derived CDR1 and CDR2 are SGHTA and FQGNSA. V was pared by 0 bases and J by 0 bases, with 12 bases between. The CDR3 is 16 amino acids. DNA for the CDR3: TGTGCCAGCAGCTTAGCGAGTGTCAGGGTCTCCTACGAGCAGTACTTC. This codes for CASSLASVRVSYEQYF. Full variable domain (outside the CDR3, taken from reference TRBV7-2 and TRBJ2-7): GAGVSQSPSNKVTEKGKDVELRCDPISGHTALYWYRQSLGQGLEFLIYFQGNSAPDKSGLPSDRFSAERTGGSVSTLTIQRTQQEDSAVYLCASSLASVRVSYEQYFGPGTRLTVT.